Below, 24 T cell receptor beta chains from the same sample are listed, as sequenced in a study of naive and memory T cell subsets. Four PCR rounds used nested alpha and beta constant region primers plus the SP2 primer. One entry per CDR3 protein, called by TCRdb with MiXCR from the 5' RACE reads. This repertoire shows about 32,000 distinct CDR3 sequences, roughly 17% found once; its top ten account for roughly 2.6%. An oligonucleotide containing a UMI was ligated to the 3' end of TCR cDNA. The receptors originated from a female donor in good health.

In its sample, this clonotype was seen a few times. This chain links TRBV29-1 with TRBJ1-5; D not certain. Germline CDR1 and CDR2: SQVTM and ANQGSEA. This CDR3 is 14 amino acids long. V was shortened by 4 bases and J by 7 bases, with 17 bases between the two germline ends. DNA of the CDR3: TGCAGCGTTGGGGCGGGTAATTACGGGCAGCCCCAGCATTTT. This sequence encodes CSVGAGNYGQPQHF.

On this clonotype itself: A much bigger clone sits one base away, suggesting this may be a read error. V usage is TRBV5-1 and J usage is TRBJ2-5, with a weak D call TRBD2 (6 bases). The CDR3 contains 14 residues. The germline V gene has CDR1 SGHRS and CDR2 YFSETQ. Here the CDR3 DNA reads TGCGCCAGCAGGCACACGGGGGACCAAGAGGCCCAGTACTTC. Its protein product is CASRHTGDQEAQYF.

The chain recombines TRBV20-1 with TRBJ2-3; 14 bases line up with TRBD2. With V trimmed by 2 bases and J by 4 bases, 5 bases remained unmatched. Germline V lookup: CDR1 DFQATT, CDR2 SNEGSKA (reference sequence). This CDR3 has 16 residues. The CDR3 is CSARSGLAGDSDTQYF. In DNA, the CDR3 is TGCAGTGCTAGATCGGGACTAGCGGGGGACTCAGATACGCAGTATTTT.

At least ten counts were recorded for this clonotype. V usage is TRBV5-6 and J usage is TRBJ1-1; 8 nucleotides agree with TRBD1. V dropped 1 base and J dropped 4; count of bases not matched to a gene: 3. Germline CDR1 SGHDT, CDR2 YYEEEE. The length of the CDR3 is 14 residues. DNA for the CDR3: TGTGCCAGCAGCTTGCAGGGGGCCGTCACTGAAGCTTTCTTT. It specifies CASSLQGAVTEAFF.

The gene calls are TRBV29-1 and TRBJ1-1, with TRBD1 matching 7 bases. V shed 8 bases and J 4 bases; nucleotides not matched to a gene: 10. Germline V CDR1 and CDR2: SQVTM, ANQGSEA. The CDR3 has 13 amino acids. The CDR3 DNA follows: TGCAGCTACCGTCAGGCAGGGGGCACTGAAGCTTTCTTT. Protein: CSYRQAGGTEAFF.

The chain recombines TRBV10-2 with TRBJ1-1; the match to TRBD1 covers 7 bases. J lost 0 bases, V lost 4 bases, and 5 bases had no gene match. In germline, CDR1 is WSHSY, CDR2 SAAADI. This CDR3 is 15 amino acids long. In DNA form, the CDR3 reads TGCGCCAGCAGTGTCTTAGACAGGGTGAACACTGAAGCTTTCTTT. This translates into CASSVLDRVNTEAFF.

This clonotype appeared many times. This chain uses TRBV29-1 with TRBJ2-5; a possible D gene is TRBD2 (6 bases). The CDR3 runs to 13 residues. V was shortened by 4 bases and J by 3 bases, with 12 bases between the two germline ends. Germline lookup yields CDR1 SQVTM and CDR2 ANQGSEA. This chain's CDR3 is CSVVWTTKETQYF. DNA for the CDR3: TGCAGCGTTGTGTGGACTACGAAAGAGACCCAGTACTTC.

The CDR3 region is CASSLARDEQYF. The CDR3 nucleotides are TGCGCCAGCAGCTTGGCCAGGGACGAGCAGTACTTC. The chain is built from TRBV5-1 and TRBJ2-7, with a tentative D call TRBD1 (5 bases). V shed 0 bases and J shed 5 bases, with 6 bases lying between them. Germline V lookup: CDR1 SGHRS, CDR2 YFSETQ. This CDR3 is 12 amino acids long.

This clonotype is labeled medium-sized. J is TRBJ1-6 and V is TRBV27; tentatively, D is TRBD1 (5 bases). CDR3 length: 17 residues. From germline, CDR1 is MNHEY and CDR2 SMNVEV (reference sequence). Trimming stripped 5 bases from V and 2 bases from J, with 16 bases between. The CDR3: CASSGTLGSAYNSPLHF. Written as DNA, the CDR3 is TGTGCCAGCAGTGGGACGTTGGGATCGGCCTATAATTCACCCCTCCACTTT.

This clonotype came up many times. The chain joins TRBV12-3 or TRBV12-4 to TRBJ2-5; perhaps D is TRBD1 or TRBD2 (5 bases each). Trimming left V 6 bases short and J 1 base short, with 18 bases between. This CDR3 has 16 amino acids. CDR3 residues: CASRVCRAGTQETQYF. DNA for the CDR3: TGTGCCAGCAGAGTTTGCCGGGCAGGGACCCAAGAGACCCAGTACTTC.

This clonotype was observed at least ten times. The J gene is TRBJ2-3, the V gene TRBV5-1; 7 bases align to TRBD2. The germline V gene encodes CDR1 SGHRS and CDR2 YFSETQ. The CDR3 has 19 residues. V dropped 0 bases and J dropped 6; count of bases not matched to a gene: 19. CDR3 residues: CASSLEVPAGLSEMDTQYF. CDR3 bases: TGCGCCAGCAGCTTGGAGGTCCCCGCGGGACTATCCGAAATGGATACGCAGTATTTT.

In DNA, the CDR3 is TGTGCCAGCAGCCCCGGGACTAGATGGTCGGCACAAGAGACCCAGTACTTC. It codes for CASSPGTRWSAQETQYF. J is TRBJ2-5 and V is TRBV3-1; 8 nucleotides match TRBD2. V dropped 4 bases and J dropped 2; count of bases not matched to a gene: 12. CDR1 LGHDT and CDR2 YNNKEL come from the germline V gene (reference sequence). The CDR3 is 17 amino acids.

This clonotype was detected ten times or more. This chain connects TRBV29-1 to TRBJ2-1, with D possibly TRBD1 on 6 matching bases. V was trimmed by 6 bases and J by 4 bases, leaving 10 bases between them. The CDR3 length is 12 residues. The germline V gene has CDR1 SQVTM and CDR2 ANQGSEA. The CDR3 loop reads CSVGDNYNEQFF. CDR3 nucleotide sequence: TGCAGCGTAGGGGACAATTACAATGAGCAGTTCTTC.

The V and J genes are TRBV7-9 and TRBJ1-5, with 8 positions matching TRBD1. There are 15 residues in the CDR3. The trim removed 4 bases at V and 5 bases at J, leaving 7 bases unmatched. Germline loops: CDR1 SEHNR, CDR2 FQNEAQ (reference sequence). The CDR3 here is CASSSGQGAHQPQHF. The CDR3, as DNA: TGTGCCAGCAGCTCAGGGCAGGGGGCGCATCAGCCCCAGCATTTT.

This clonotype was counted many times. The chain's CDR3 is CSGTGGGTDTQYF. The CDR3 nucleotides are TGCAGCGGGACAGGGGGCGGCACAGATACGCAGTATTTT. The chain joins TRBV29-1 to TRBJ2-3, with 11 bases that match TRBD1. Trimming at V came to 7 bases and at J to 1 base, leaving 1 base not matched to a gene. CDR3 size: 13 residues. The germline V gene encodes CDR1 SQVTM and CDR2 ANQGSEA.

This clonotype has ten or more counts. Compared with germline, one end of the junction differs, possibly owing to a read error. The chain combines TRBV20-1 with TRBJ1-2; unclear D gene. CDR1 is DFQATT and CDR2 is SNEGSKA in the germline V gene (reference sequence). The CDR3 is 11 amino acids. The CDR3 reads CSARVGYGDTF. CDR3 in DNA: TGCAGTGCTAGAGTTGGCTATGGCGACACCTTC.

This clonotype appeared many times. The chain carries TRBV29-1 and TRBJ2-7; 10 bases are shared with TRBD1. V shed 6 bases, J shed 6 bases, and the junction held 14 bases outside the gene matches. This CDR3 is 15 amino acids long. CDR1 SQVTM and CDR2 ANQGSEA come from the germline V gene. As DNA, the CDR3 is TGCAGCGTATCTTCTACCGGGACAGGGGCTGGCGAGCAGTACTTC. Protein sequence: CSVSSTGTGAGEQYF.

At least ten counts were recorded for this clonotype. The chain couples TRBV20-1 to TRBJ1-5; tentative D call: TRBD1 (5 bases). V lost 6 bases and J 1 base, leaving 10 bases between the germline ends. The germline CDR1 and CDR2 sequences are DFQATT and SNEGSKA (reference sequence). The CDR3 runs 13 residues. The CDR3 here is CSAQGASNQPQHF. The CDR3 bases are TGCAGTGCCCAGGGCGCGAGCAATCAGCCCCAGCATTTT.

This clonotype was seen more than once but under ten times. This chain joins TRBV6-6 and TRBJ2-5; D not certain. Germline V gives CDR1 MNHNY, CDR2 SVGAGI (reference sequence). This CDR3 is 11 amino acids long. Trimming shortened V by 5 bases and J by 4 bases, and 5 bases separated the two germline ends. The CDR3 loop reads CASSGGETQYF. CDR3 coding DNA: TGTGCCAGCAGTGGCGGAGAGACCCAGTACTTC.

This sequence joins TRBV7-3 and TRBJ2-1; TRBD1 matches 10 bases. The CDR3 contains 15 residues. The V gene end was trimmed by 4 bases and the J gene end by 2 bases; junction bases not matched to a gene: 2. The V gene's germline CDR1 is SGHTA and CDR2 FQGTGA. In nucleotides, the CDR3 is TGTGCCAGCAGCTCCGGACAGGGGGCCTACAATGAGCAGTTCTTC. This encodes CASSSGQGAYNEQFF.

The sample holds many counts of this clonotype. The chain couples TRBV29-1 to TRBJ2-7; D is perhaps TRBD2 (6 bases). This CDR3 has 12 residues. With 4 bases removed from V and 5 bases from J, the gap between germline ends came to 12 bases. CDR1 and CDR2 (germline): SQVTM, ANQGSEA. The CDR3 spells CSVARGSDEQYF. The CDR3 nucleotides are TGCAGCGTTGCCCGGGGGAGCGACGAGCAGTACTTC.

In its sample, this clonotype was seen a few times. The rearrangement links TRBV12-3 or TRBV12-4 to TRBJ1-2; TRBD1 aligns across 12 bases. This CDR3 has 15 amino acids. The V gene end was trimmed by 2 bases and the J gene end by 8 bases; junction bases not matched to a gene: 6. Here the CDR3 DNA reads TGTGCCAGCAGTTTACTGGGACAGGGGGCGAGCGGCTACACCTTC. Protein product: CASSLLGQGASGYTF.

This clonotype is categorized as medium-sized. The rearrangement joins TRBV20-1 to TRBJ1-4; D uncertain. V was cut by 3 bases and J by 8 bases, with 10 bases left in between. The CDR3 has 12 residues. Germline CDR1 and CDR2: DFQATT and SNEGSKA (reference sequence). As DNA, the CDR3 is TGCAGTGCTAGGGTCCCGGGGGAAAAACTGTTTTTT. Translated, it gives CSARVPGEKLFF.

This clonotype came up many times. V usage is TRBV6-6 and J usage is TRBJ2-1, with 9 positions matching TRBD2. This CDR3 is 16 amino acids long. Per the germline V gene, CDR1 is MNHNY and CDR2 is SVGAGI (reference sequence). Unmatched junction bases numbered 12, after V lost 6 bases and J lost 6 bases. CDR3 nucleotide sequence: TGTGCCAGCAGCCCAACGGTAGGACTAGCGCGCAATGAGCAGTTCTTC. It specifies CASSPTVGLARNEQFF.